The 9 T cell receptor beta chains in this list originate from one sample, sequenced in a study of cytomegalovirus exposure and HLA in healthy donors. The PCR ran on 60 Vbeta and 13 Jbeta primers. Assay: immunoSEQ multiplex PCR; the TCRdb copy retains only in-frame clones and omits some. The sample lists approximately 260,000 clones, about nine tenths occurring once. The sample was PBMCs. These TCRs come from a girl aged 2-10 years in good health and CMV-seronegative.

This sequence joins TRBV6-6 and TRBJ1-2, with D maybe TRBD1 (6 bases). Germline V gene data show CDR1 as MNHNY and CDR2 as SVGAGI (reference sequence). The CDR3 is made up of 12 amino acids. The V gene lost 7 bases and the J gene lost 4 bases, with 10 bases spanning the gap. The CDR3: CASTQGVYGYTF. Written as DNA, the CDR3 is TGTGCCAGCACACAGGGTGTCTATGGCTACACCTTC.

This clone was recorded only once. The V call is TRBV28, the J call TRBJ1-2, with D tentatively TRBD1 (6 bases). Germline values: CDR1 MDHEN, CDR2 SYDVKM. V gave up 6 bases and J gave up 2 bases, with 13 bases separating them. There are 14 residues in the CDR3. The CDR3 reads CASRNPTGNYGYTF. In nucleotides, the CDR3 is TGTGCCAGCAGAAACCCGACAGGAAACTATGGCTACACCTTC.

This clone was detected a few times. CDR3 in amino acids: CASSYSKIAGQGEQFF. The CDR3 nucleotides are TGTGCCAGCAGTTACTCGAAGATAGCGGGACAGGGTGAGCAGTTCTTC. The chain uses TRBV6-5 and TRBJ2-1, with a tentative D call TRBD1 (9 bases). The CDR3 is made up of 16 amino acids. Germline-derived CDR1 and CDR2 are MNHEY and SVGAGI. V lost 0 bases, J lost 9 bases, and 18 bases lay in between.

This clone has just a few counts. As DNA, the CDR3 is TGTGCCAGCAGTTTGGACTTAAACGGAATCGCTGAAGCTTTCTTT. This codes for CASSLDLNGIAEAFF. The rearrangement joins TRBV28 to TRBJ1-1, with D unclear. Per the germline V gene, CDR1 is MDHEN and CDR2 is SYDVKM. Trimming removed 3 bases from V and 6 bases from J, with 17 bases in between. This CDR3 region has 15 residues.

This sequence joins TRBV29-1 and TRBJ2-1, with D possibly TRBD1 on 7 matching bases. The germline V and J ends were trimmed by 4 bases and 6 bases, with 19 bases remaining between them. The germline V gene encodes CDR1 SQVTM and CDR2 ANQGSEA. There are 15 residues in the CDR3. CDR3 nucleotide sequence: TGCAGCGTTGTGGCGGGCAGGGGGGCCAGCAATGAGCAGTTCTTC. Its translation is CSVVAGRGASNEQFF.

The chain links TRBV5-1 to TRBJ1-1, with D tentatively TRBD1 (5 bases). CDR1 and CDR2 (germline): SGHRS, YFSETQ. V lost 5 bases to trimming and J lost 1 base, with 12 bases between them. The CDR3 has 14 amino acids. Here the CDR3 reads CASSFRDRNTEAFF. DNA for the CDR3: TGCGCCAGCAGTTTCAGAGACAGGAACACTGAAGCTTTCTTT.

The V call is TRBV28, the J call TRBJ1-5; tentative D call: TRBD1 (5 bases). This CDR3 spans 14 amino acids. V was shortened by 3 bases and J by 7 bases, with 13 bases between the two germline ends. Per the germline V gene, CDR1 is MDHEN and CDR2 is SYDVKM. The CDR3 DNA is TGTGCCAGCAGTTTTTATGGGGAGGGGCAGCCCCAGCATTTT. Its protein is CASSFYGEGQPQHF.

This sequence joins TRBV29-1 and TRBJ2-5; weak D call: TRBD1 (6 bases). Germline lookup yields CDR1 SQVTM and CDR2 ANQGSEA. V was cut by 4 bases and J by 7 bases, with 19 bases left in between. The CDR3 is 14 residues long. This chain's CDR3 is CSVGSAAGAGTQYF. Written as DNA, the CDR3 is TGCAGCGTTGGATCGGCGGCAGGGGCCGGGACCCAGTACTTC.

CDR3 nucleotide sequence: TGCACCAGCAGCCTCCACACCGTTAGGGACAGCTCCTACGAGCAGTACTTC. Residues: CTSSLHTVRDSSYEQYF. The chain recombines TRBV1 with TRBJ2-7; TRBD1, the table's D call, lacks a check against the DNA. TRBV1 is listed as a pseudogene. This CDR3 is 17 amino acids long.